This entry is about one T cell receptor beta chain. Its antigen is not identified. The data were obtained in a study of OX40 agonist ivuxolimab in advanced cancers. About the study: Eligibility admitted prior anti-PD-1, anti-PD-L1 or anti-CTLA-4 therapy; about 40% had some. Study-level results: Mean expanded clone counts were higher in CD8+ than CD4+ T cells.

The V gene lost 3 bases and the J gene lost 5 bases, with 2 bases spanning the gap. From germline, CDR1 is KGHSH and CDR2 LQKENI. The CDR3 is 11 residues long. TCRdb's copy holds only in-frame clones and misses some; the assay was immunoSEQ multiplex PCR. This sample has under 55,000 clones, with around 85% found just once. Sample: CD4+ or CD8+ T cells sorted from blood, taken in a trial of the OX40 agonist ivuxolimab. This clonotype originated in an adult with an advanced solid tumor such as melanoma, head and neck, liver or kidney cancer. V and J are TRBV18 and TRBJ2-1; D is unresolved. The CDR3 DNA follows: TGTGCCAGCTCACCCCACAATGAGCAGTTCTTC. Protein: CASSPHNEQFF.